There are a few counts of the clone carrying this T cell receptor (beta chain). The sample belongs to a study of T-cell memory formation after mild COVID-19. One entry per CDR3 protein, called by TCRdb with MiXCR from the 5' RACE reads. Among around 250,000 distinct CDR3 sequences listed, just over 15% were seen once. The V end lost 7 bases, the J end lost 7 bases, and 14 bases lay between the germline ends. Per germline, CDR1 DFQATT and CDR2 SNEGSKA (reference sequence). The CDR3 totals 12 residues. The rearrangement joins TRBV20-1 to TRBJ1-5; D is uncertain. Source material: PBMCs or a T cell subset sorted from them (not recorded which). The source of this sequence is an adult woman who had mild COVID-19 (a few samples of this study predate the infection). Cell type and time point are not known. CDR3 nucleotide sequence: TGCAGTGTTTCGGGGAGTAACCAGCCCCAGCATTTT. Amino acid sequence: CSVSGSNQPQHF.